These 5 T cell receptor beta chains came from one sample sequenced in a study of vaccination and CD4 T cells after COVID-19. No antigen is known for these receptors. Treatment in this sample: roughly ten-day PBMC culture with coronavirus spike peptide pools or control peptides (ViraFEST assay). Cultured CD4+ T-cell DNA underwent Oncomine TCR Beta short-read sequencing. From the PCR reads, TCRdb called clonotypes with MiXCR, one entry per CDR3 protein. The sample holds 10,000 to 15,000 distinct CDR3 sequences, over 40% seen once. Sequencing used CD4+ T cells from blood, cultured in vitro. The receptors come from a human donor who had recovered from COVID-19.

The chain couples TRBV18 to TRBJ1-1, with D tentatively TRBD1 (5 bases). The CDR3 spans 14 residues. Between the trimmed V and J ends, which lost 5 bases and 4 bases, there was a span of 14 bases. From germline, CDR1 is KGHSH and CDR2 LQKENI. The CDR3 DNA follows: TGTGCCAGCTCATCCTCAGGGAGTGGCACTGAAGCTTTCTTT. Translating gives CASSSSGSGTEAFF.

The chain is built from TRBV20-1 and TRBJ2-1, with 7 bases fitting TRBD1. The V gene's germline CDR1 is DFQATT and CDR2 SNEGSKA (reference sequence). The CDR3 runs 15 residues. The J segment lost 0 bases and the V segment lost 5 bases, leaving 7 bases of the junction unmatched. Here the CDR3 DNA reads TGCAGTGCTGGCCACAGGGGAAGCTCCTACAATGAGCAGTTCTTC. Protein product: CSAGHRGSSYNEQFF.

This clonotype has only a few counts. The chain is built from TRBV30 and TRBJ1-2; D unresolved. Germline CDR1 GTSNPN, CDR2 SVGIG (reference sequence). The CDR3 extends over 12 amino acids. Trimming stripped 5 bases from V and 4 bases from J, with 11 bases between. CDR3 nucleotide sequence: TGTGCCTGGGGTGATAGAACCTATGGCTACACCTTC. This translates into CAWGDRTYGYTF.

The V call is TRBV6-5, the J call TRBJ1-1; the D gene is possibly TRBD1 (6 bases). Trimming removed 0 bases from V and 2 bases from J, with 16 bases in between. The CDR3 consists of 17 residues. CDR1 and CDR2 (germline): MNHEY, SVGAGI. The CDR3 nucleotides read TGTGCCAGCAGTTACTCCCGGGGGGCTGCTGGTAACACTGAAGCTTTCTTT. It is translated as CASSYSRGAAGNTEAFF.

The chain has TRBV6-2 or TRBV6-3 and TRBJ2-5, with D possibly matching TRBD2 (7 bases). This CDR3 is built from 20 residues. Germline V CDR1 and CDR2: MNHEY, SVGEGT. Trimming took off 2 bases at V and 1 base at J, with 26 bases between the two ends. The CDR3 DNA is TGTGCCAGCAGTTACCGTGGTGGGACGGGGGCTAGCGGACTCCAAGAGACCCAGTACTTC. It encodes CASSYRGGTGASGLQETQYF.